The sequence of this T cell receptor (beta chain) was determined in a study of cytomegalovirus exposure and HLA in healthy donors. Donors were nominally healthy when sampled, though unrecorded immune exposures were likely. The CDR3 spans 12 residues. Trimming pared 2 bases from V and 6 bases from J, leaving 10 bases between. Germline CDR1 SQVTM, CDR2 ANQGSEA. It was with 60 Vbeta and 13 Jbeta primers that the PCR ran. Sequencing used immunoSEQ multiplex PCR; TCRdb keeps in-frame clones, though not all of them. The sample has fewer than 200,000 clones. Sequences were obtained from PBMCs. The chain uses TRBV29-1 and TRBJ1-2; D ambiguous. The clonotype comes from a man younger than 45 in good health and CMV-seronegative. In nucleotides, the CDR3 is TGCAGCGTTGAACAGGCGTTAAATGGCTACACCTTC. It encodes CSVEQALNGYTF.